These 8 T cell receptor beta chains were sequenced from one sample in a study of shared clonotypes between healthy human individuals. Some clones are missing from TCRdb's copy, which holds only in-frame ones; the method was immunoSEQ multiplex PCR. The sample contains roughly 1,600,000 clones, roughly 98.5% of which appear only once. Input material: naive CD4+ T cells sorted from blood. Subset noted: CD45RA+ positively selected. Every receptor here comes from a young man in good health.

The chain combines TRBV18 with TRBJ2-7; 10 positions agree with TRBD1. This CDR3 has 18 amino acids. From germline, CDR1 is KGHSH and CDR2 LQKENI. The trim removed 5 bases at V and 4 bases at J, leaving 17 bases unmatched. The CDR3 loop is CASSSLGIPTGGAYEQYF. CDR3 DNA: TGTGCCAGCTCATCATTGGGCATACCGACAGGGGGCGCGTACGAGCAGTACTTC.

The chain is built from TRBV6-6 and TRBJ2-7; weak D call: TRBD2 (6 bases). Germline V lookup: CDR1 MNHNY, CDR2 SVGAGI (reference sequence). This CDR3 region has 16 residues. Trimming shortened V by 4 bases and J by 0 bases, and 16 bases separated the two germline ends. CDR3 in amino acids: CASSSWGDPNSYEQYF. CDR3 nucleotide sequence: TGTGCCAGCAGTTCTTGGGGGGACCCAAACTCCTACGAGCAGTACTTC.

The CDR3 loop reads CASSLGSSGRGSTDTQYF. CDR3 coding DNA: TGCGCCAGCAGCTTGGGCAGTAGCGGGAGAGGCAGTACAGATACGCAGTATTTT. The chain combines TRBV5-1 with TRBJ2-3; 9 bases line up with TRBD2. V gave up 0 bases and J gave up 3 bases; unmatched junction bases: 11. CDR3 size: 18 residues. Looked up from germline, CDR1 is SGHRS and CDR2 is YFSETQ.

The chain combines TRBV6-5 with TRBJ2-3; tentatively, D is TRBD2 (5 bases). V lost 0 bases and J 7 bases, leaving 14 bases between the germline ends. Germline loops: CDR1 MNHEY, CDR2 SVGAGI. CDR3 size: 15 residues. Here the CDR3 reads CASSYSAGFRNTQYF. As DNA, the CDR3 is TGTGCCAGCAGTTACTCTGCGGGTTTCAGGAATACGCAGTATTTT.

DNA of the CDR3: TGTGCCAGCAGCTTAGGAGGACAGCAAGAGACCCAGTACTTC. This gives the protein CASSLGGQQETQYF. The chain joins TRBV7-8 to TRBJ2-5; D possibly corresponds to TRBD1 (6 bases). Germline values: CDR1 SGHVS, CDR2 FQNEAQ. The CDR3 contains 14 residues. The germline V and J ends were trimmed by 1 base and 2 bases, with 8 bases remaining between them.

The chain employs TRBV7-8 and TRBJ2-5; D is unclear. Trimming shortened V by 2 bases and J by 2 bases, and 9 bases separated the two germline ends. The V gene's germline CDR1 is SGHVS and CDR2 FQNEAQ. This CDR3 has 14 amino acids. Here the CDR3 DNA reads TGTGCCAGCAGCTTAAATGGATTGCAAGAGACCCAGTACTTC. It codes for CASSLNGLQETQYF. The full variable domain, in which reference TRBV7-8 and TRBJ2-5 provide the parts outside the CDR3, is GAGVSQSPRYKVAKRGQDVALRCDPISGHVSLFWYQQALGQGPEFLTYFQNEAQLDKSGLPSDRFFAERPEGSVSTLKIQRTQQEDSAVYLCASSLNGLQETQYFGPGTRLLVL.

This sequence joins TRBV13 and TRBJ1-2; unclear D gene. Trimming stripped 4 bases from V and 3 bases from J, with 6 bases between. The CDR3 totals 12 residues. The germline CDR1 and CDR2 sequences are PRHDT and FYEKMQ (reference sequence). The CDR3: CASSSRYYGYTF. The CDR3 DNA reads TGTGCCAGCAGCTCCCGGTACTATGGCTACACCTTC. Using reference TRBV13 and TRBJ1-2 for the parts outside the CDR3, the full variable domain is AAGVIQSPRHLIKEKRETATLKCYPIPRHDTVYWYQQGPGQDPQFLISFYEKMQSDKGSIPDRFSAQQFSDYHSELNMSSLELGDSALYFCASSSRYYGYTFGSGTRLTVV.

The CDR3 is CATGPNSNQPQHF. For the CDR3, the DNA is TGTGCCACCGGACCGAATAGCAATCAGCCCCAGCATTTT. The J gene is TRBJ1-5, the V gene TRBV10-3; D unresolved. Germline V lookup: CDR1 ENHRY, CDR2 SYGVKD. CDR3 size: 13 residues. The germline V and J ends were trimmed by 10 bases and 0 bases, with 10 bases remaining between them.